These 28 T cell receptor beta chains originate from one sample sequenced in a study of T cells in Graves' hyperthyroidism and ophthalmopathy (dated by TCRdb to the late 2010s). Library generation was performed with multiplex PCR. Reads for this sample came from an Illumina HiSeq 2000. Amplification of TCR beta CDR3 regions was carried out from RNA transcripts. A first-round RT-PCR of the TCR CDR3 used the HTBI primer set with the Qiagen OneStep RT-PCR kit. TCRdb reran the public reads through fastp at Q25 and MiXCR, keeping productive beta chains. Rows are unified per CDR3 protein, each entry keeping the most common DNA and genes. This sample gives approximately 40,000 distinct CDR3 sequences in total; 40% to 65% of them show up just once. Together, the top ten hold about a sixth of the sample. The sample comprised blood. Receptors were obtained from a middle-aged man with Graves' ophthalmopathy.

This clonotype was recorded many times. This chain uses TRBV28 with TRBJ1-2; 8 bases align to TRBD1. Trimming cost V 5 bases and J 6 bases; bases outside gene matches: 2. Germline V lookup: CDR1 MDHEN, CDR2 SYDVKM. The CDR3 extends over 12 amino acids. CDR3 sequence (DNA): TGTGCCAGCAGTCCGACAGGGGATGGCTACACCTTC. Translated: CASSPTGDGYTF.

This clonotype was picked up many times. V is TRBV4-1 and J is TRBJ2-3; D is unclear. V gave up 1 base and J gave up 6 bases, with 11 bases separating them. CDR3 length: 14 amino acids. Germline-derived CDR1 and CDR2 are MGHRA and YSYEKL. CDR3 DNA: TGCGCCAGCAGCCAAGCGTCGGCCGTCGATACGCAGTATTTT. Amino acids: CASSQASAVDTQYF.

At least ten counts were recorded for this clonotype. The chain employs TRBV3-1 and TRBJ2-3; D perhaps matches TRBD2 (6 bases). Germline CDR1 reads LGHDT; CDR2 reads YNNKEL (reference sequence). The V and J ends lost 4 bases and 5 bases respectively, with 16 bases between them. There are 15 residues in the CDR3. The CDR3 is CASSLRAAGKDTQYF. The CDR3 DNA is TGTGCCAGCAGCCTTCGAGCGGCGGGGAAAGATACGCAGTATTTT.

There are many counts of this clonotype. This chain joins TRBV4-1 and TRBJ1-1; 9 nucleotides line up with TRBD1. Germline V gives CDR1 MGHRA, CDR2 YSYEKL. The trim removed 4 bases at V and 5 bases at J, leaving 8 bases unmatched. The CDR3 covers 15 residues. For the CDR3, the DNA is TGCGCCAGCAGCCGCCCGACAGGGGGTTGGACTGAAGCTTTCTTT. Protein: CASSRPTGGWTEAFF.

In the case of this clonotype: This clone may be a read error of a much larger clone one base away. The J gene is TRBJ1-4, the V gene TRBV28; perhaps TRBD1 as D (5 bases). The germline V gene has CDR1 MDHEN and CDR2 SYDVKM. The CDR3 covers 17 residues. With 3 bases removed from V and 7 bases from J, the gap between germline ends came to 21 bases. The DNA for the CDR3 is TGTGCCAGCAGTTTTGGGGTTGGAGGGTGGGGGTTTGAAAAACTGTTTTTT. Protein product: CASSFGVGGWGFEKLFF.

By its share, this clonotype is medium-sized. The CDR3 nucleotides read TGTGCCATCAGGGAGGACACTGAAGCTTTCTTT. Translation gives CAIREDTEAFF. The chain carries TRBV10-3 and TRBJ1-1; D ambiguous. Trimming shortened V by 6 bases and J by 3 bases, and 5 bases separated the two germline ends. This CDR3 region has 11 residues. Germline CDR1 reads ENHRY; CDR2 reads SYGVKD.

This clonotype was seen ten or more times. The genes are TRBV5-7 and TRBJ2-1, with D maybe TRBD1 (6 bases). TRBV5-7 is labeled an ORF, and its function is uncertain. The ends were cut back, 3 bases at V and 7 bases at J, with 14 bases in the middle. The CDR3 sequence is 14 residues long. The CDR3: CASSSTYRANEQFF. The DNA of the CDR3 is TGTGCCAGCAGCTCGACCTACAGGGCAAATGAGCAGTTCTTC.

By share, this clonotype ranks as medium-sized (0.01 to 0.1%). The V gene is TRBV11-3, the J gene TRBJ2-7; D is tentatively TRBD1 or TRBD2 (5 bases each). This CDR3 has 16 residues. The germline V and J ends were trimmed by 0 bases and 0 bases, with 12 bases remaining between them. Germline lookup yields CDR1 SGHNT and CDR2 YENEEA. CDR3 coding DNA: TGTGCCAGCAGCTTAGAGCAAGGTGGGGGCTCCTACGAGCAGTACTTC. Its protein product is CASSLEQGGGSYEQYF.

This clonotype qualifies as medium-sized. The J gene is TRBJ2-3, the V gene TRBV7-8; D not certain. V lost 5 bases to trimming and J lost 2 bases, with 11 bases between them. The CDR3 loop spans 14 amino acids. Germline CDR1 and CDR2: SGHVS and FQNEAQ. The CDR3 loop is CASSQGPSTDTQYF. CDR3 nucleotide sequence: TGTGCCAGCAGCCAAGGGCCTTCCACAGATACGCAGTATTTT.

At least ten counts were recorded for this clonotype. The CDR3 loop is CAGGTPNQPQHF. CDR3 DNA sequence: TGTGCCGGGGGGACACCGAATCAGCCCCAGCATTTT. The gene calls are TRBV5-8 and TRBJ1-5, with D maybe TRBD1 (6 bases). Germline CDR1 and CDR2: SGHTS and YDEGEE. This CDR3 is 12 amino acids long. Trimming cost V 10 bases and J 4 bases, with 12 bases left between them.

The chain links TRBV28 to TRBJ1-6, with 9 bases that match TRBD1. In germline, CDR1 is MDHEN, CDR2 SYDVKM. V lost 3 bases, J lost 6 bases, and 12 bases stayed unmatched. The CDR3 loop spans 18 amino acids. Here the CDR3 reads CASSFLTGGRGSNSPLHF. CDR3 DNA: TGTGCCAGCAGTTTTTTGACAGGGGGACGGGGTTCTAATTCACCCCTCCACTTT.

The V and J genes are TRBV20-1 and TRBJ2-3; 11 bases match TRBD2. Looked up from germline, CDR1 is DFQATT and CDR2 is SNEGSKA (reference sequence). The CDR3 is 17 amino acids. V shed 1 base and J 2 bases; nucleotides not matched to a gene: 8. CDR3 DNA: TGCAGTGCTAGAGGGTACCCGGGACTAGCGGTCACAGATACGCAGTATTTT. Its translation is CSARGYPGLAVTDTQYF.

This chain joins TRBV5-1 and TRBJ2-1, with D maybe TRBD2 (5 bases). The V end lost 5 bases, the J end lost 10 bases, and 16 bases lay between the germline ends. The CDR3 has 13 residues. Germline CDR1 and CDR2: SGHRS and YFSETQ. The chain's CDR3 is CASSVTTHGEQFF. The CDR3 coding sequence is TGCGCCAGCAGTGTGACTACCCACGGGGAGCAGTTCTTC.

The chain joins TRBV10-3 to TRBJ1-6; tentatively, D is TRBD1 (5 bases). CDR3 size: 15 residues. Germline CDR1 and CDR2: ENHRY and SYGVKD. V was shortened by 2 bases and J by 17 bases, with 22 bases between the two germline ends. The CDR3 loop reads CAISEAGSKGEAFHF. CDR3 sequence (DNA): TGTGCCATCAGTGAGGCAGGGTCTAAGGGTGAAGCTTTCCACTTT.

The genes are TRBV15 and TRBJ2-3; D gene ambiguous. V gave up 3 bases and J gave up 4 bases, with 11 bases separating them. The CDR3 has 14 residues. Germline V gives CDR1 LNHNV, CDR2 YYDKDF (reference sequence). This CDR3 reads CATSSLRRPDTQYF. CDR3 nucleotides: TGTGCCACCAGCAGTTTAAGGCGTCCAGATACGCAGTATTTT.

This clonotype has a count of ten or more. The V and J genes are TRBV19 and TRBJ2-5, with TRBD2 matching 9 bases. This CDR3 region has 13 residues. The trim removed 6 bases at V and 4 bases at J, leaving 3 bases unmatched. Germline V CDR1 and CDR2: LNHDA, SQIVND (reference sequence). CDR3 DNA sequence: TGTGCCAGTAGGCGGGGGGGAGGAGAGACCCAGTACTTC. Protein sequence: CASRRGGGETQYF. Based on the CDR3 plus reference TRBV19 and TRBJ2-5, the full variable domain is DGGITQSPKYLFRKEGQNVTLSCEQNLNHDAMYWYRQDPGQGLRLIYYSQIVNDFQKGDIAEGYSVSREKKESFPLTVTSAQKNPTAFYLCASRRGGGETQYFGPGTRLLVL.

V usage is TRBV19 and J usage is TRBJ2-1; 7 bases agree with TRBD2. The J call may be wrong; the DNA end is better matched by TRBJ2-7. Germline CDR1 reads LNHDA; CDR2 reads SQIVND (reference sequence). CDR3 length equals 15 residues. The CDR3 region has the DNA TGTGCCAGTAGTATTTATAGCGGGCTAAGGAATGAGCAGTACTTC. Translation gives CASSIYSGLRNEQYF.

In this sample, this clonotype turned up once. V usage is TRBV20-1 and J usage is TRBJ2-5; tentatively, D is TRBD1 (6 bases). The CDR3 length is 13 residues. Trimming took 0 bases from V and 5 from J, leaving 10 bases between them. Germline V CDR1 and CDR2: DFQATT, SNEGSKA (reference sequence). DNA for the CDR3: TGCAGTGCTAGAGAGGGGGCCGATGAGACCCAGTACTTC. Protein: CSAREGADETQYF.

This clonotype was seen repeatedly, ten times or more. The V and J genes are TRBV7-3 and TRBJ2-3, with TRBD1 matching 7 bases. V trimming: 5 bases; J trimming: 2 bases; junction bases outside the gene matches: 7. The CDR3 has 15 residues. The germline gives CDR1 SGHTA, CDR2 FQGTGA. CDR3 in DNA: TGTGCCAGCAGCCCGACAGGGACGTTCACAGATACGCAGTATTTT. Translated, it gives CASSPTGTFTDTQYF.

This chain links TRBV20-1 with TRBJ2-3; tentatively, D is TRBD1 or TRBD2 (5 bases each). The length of the CDR3 is 15 residues. V shed 6 bases and J shed 3 bases, with 19 bases lying between them. Germline lookup yields CDR1 DFQATT and CDR2 SNEGSKA (reference sequence). CDR3 sequence (DNA): TGCAGTGCCTACCCTACAGAGGGGCAAACAGATACGCAGTATTTT. It specifies CSAYPTEGQTDTQYF.

The V gene is TRBV6-4, the J gene TRBJ1-4; D uncertain. The germline V gene has CDR1 MRHNA and CDR2 SNTAGT. This CDR3 contains 12 residues. Trimming shortened V by 7 bases and J by 4 bases, and 7 bases separated the two germline ends. CDR3 amino acids: CASIWVNEKLFF. The CDR3 DNA follows: TGTGCCAGCATTTGGGTTAATGAAAAACTGTTTTTT.

The table lists this clonotype with many counts. CDR3: CASSPGQKETQYF. CDR3 DNA: TGTGCCAGCTCACCCGGACAGAAAGAGACCCAGTACTTC. The V call is TRBV18, the J call TRBJ2-5, with D possibly being TRBD1 (6 bases). Trimming removed 3 bases at V and 3 bases at J, with 8 bases between. Per germline, CDR1 KGHSH and CDR2 LQKENI. The CDR3 has 13 residues.

By share, this clonotype ranks as medium-sized. The V gene is TRBV24-1, the J gene TRBJ2-1; 10 bases are shared with TRBD2. The CDR3 has 17 amino acids. Losses at the gene ends were 5 bases for V and 0 bases for J; bases not matched to a gene: 6. Germline CDR1 reads KGHDR; CDR2 reads SFDVKD. The CDR3 nucleotides read TGTGCCACCAGTGGTACTAGCGGGGAGAGCTCCTACAATGAGCAGTTCTTC. Translated, it gives CATSGTSGESSYNEQFF.

This clonotype was found many times. This chain joins TRBV10-3 and TRBJ2-6; D unresolved. V lost 3 bases, J lost 2 bases, and 14 bases lay in between. CDR1 and CDR2 from the germline V gene are ENHRY and SYGVKD. This CDR3 spans 17 amino acids. The CDR3 region is CAISEGPISTGANVLTF. CDR3 DNA: TGTGCCATCAGTGAAGGCCCGATCTCTACTGGGGCCAACGTCCTGACTTTC.

This clonotype ranks as large. The chain joins TRBV20-1 to TRBJ1-5; D remains unclear. Per germline, CDR1 DFQATT and CDR2 SNEGSKA (reference sequence). The V end lost 5 bases, the J end lost 3 bases, and 5 bases lay between the germline ends. There are 11 residues in the CDR3. The CDR3 bases are TGCAGTGCTTCATCCAATCAGCCCCAGCATTTT. Amino acids: CSASSNQPQHF.

This clonotype was seen ten or more times. CDR3 loop: CASSARLAGATDTQYF. The CDR3 nucleotides read TGTGCCAGCAGCGCAAGACTAGCGGGGGCGACAGATACGCAGTATTTT. The chain has TRBV3-1 and TRBJ2-3, with 12 bases fitting TRBD2. The junction had 6 bases not matched to a gene; V was cut back by 5 bases and J by 3 bases. Germline loops: CDR1 LGHDT, CDR2 YNNKEL (reference sequence). This CDR3 contains 16 residues.

Here the CDR3 reads CASNRGRGLDEQPQHF. In DNA, the CDR3 is TGTGCCAGTAATAGAGGCAGGGGCCTGGACGAGCAGCCCCAGCATTTT. V usage is TRBV19 and J usage is TRBJ1-5, with D perhaps matching TRBD1 (6 bases). CDR3 length equals 16 residues. The V end lost 7 bases, the J end lost 7 bases, and 23 bases lay between the germline ends. The V gene's germline CDR1 is LNHDA and CDR2 SQIVND (reference sequence).

In its sample, this clonotype was seen many times. This chain uses TRBV6-2 or TRBV6-3 with TRBJ2-2; D assignment may be TRBD1 or TRBD2 (5 bases each). V lost 6 bases and J 5 bases, leaving 13 bases between the germline ends. CDR3 length: 14 amino acids. The germline gives CDR1 MNHEY, CDR2 SVGEGT. This chain's CDR3 is CASSGDRYTGELFF. The CDR3 coding sequence is TGTGCCAGCAGCGGGGACCGGTATACCGGGGAGCTGTTTTTT.